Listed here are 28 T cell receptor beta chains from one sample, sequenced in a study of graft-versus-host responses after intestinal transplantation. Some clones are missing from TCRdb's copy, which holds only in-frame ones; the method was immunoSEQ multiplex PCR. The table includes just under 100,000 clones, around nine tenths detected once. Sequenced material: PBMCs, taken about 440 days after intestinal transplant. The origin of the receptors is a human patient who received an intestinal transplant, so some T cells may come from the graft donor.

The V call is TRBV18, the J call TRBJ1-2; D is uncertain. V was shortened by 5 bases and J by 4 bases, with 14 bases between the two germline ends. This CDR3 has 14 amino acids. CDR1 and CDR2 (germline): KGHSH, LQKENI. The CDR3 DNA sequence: TGTGCCAGCTCAGGTTATCAGATTGGCTATGGCTACACCTTC. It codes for CASSGYQIGYGYTF.

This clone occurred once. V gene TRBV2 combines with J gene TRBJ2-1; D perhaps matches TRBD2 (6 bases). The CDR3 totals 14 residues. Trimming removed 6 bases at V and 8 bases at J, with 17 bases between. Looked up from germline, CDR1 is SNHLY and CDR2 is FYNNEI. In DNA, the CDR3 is TGTGCCAGCAGAGTAGCGGTCTTCGTGGATGAGCAGTTCTTC. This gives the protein CASRVAVFVDEQFF.

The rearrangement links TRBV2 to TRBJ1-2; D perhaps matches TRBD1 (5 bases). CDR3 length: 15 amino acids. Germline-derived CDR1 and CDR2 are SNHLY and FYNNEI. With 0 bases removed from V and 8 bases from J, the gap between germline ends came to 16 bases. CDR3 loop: CASSEAMGPTGGYTF. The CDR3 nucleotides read TGTGCCAGCAGTGAAGCGATGGGACCGACCGGGGGCTACACCTTC.

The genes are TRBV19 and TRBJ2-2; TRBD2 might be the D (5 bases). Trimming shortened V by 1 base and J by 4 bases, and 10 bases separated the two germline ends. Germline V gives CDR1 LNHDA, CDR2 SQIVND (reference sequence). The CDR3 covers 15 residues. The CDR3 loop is CASSIALLATGELFF. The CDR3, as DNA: TGTGCCAGTAGTATAGCCCTCCTAGCCACCGGGGAGCTGTTTTTT.

In nucleotides, the CDR3 is TGCAGCGTGGAGACAGGGTACGAGCAGTACTTC. It encodes CSVETGYEQYF. The rearrangement links TRBV29-1 to TRBJ2-5, with TRBD1 matching 7 bases. The closer fit of TRBJ2-7 to the DNA end suggests the J call may be wrong. The germline CDR1 and CDR2 sequences are SQVTM and ANQGSEA. This CDR3 is built from 11 residues.

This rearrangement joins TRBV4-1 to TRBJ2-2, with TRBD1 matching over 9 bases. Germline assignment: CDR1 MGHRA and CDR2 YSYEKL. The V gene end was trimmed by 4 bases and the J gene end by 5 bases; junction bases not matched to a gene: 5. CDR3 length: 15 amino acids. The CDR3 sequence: CASSLRTGETGELFF. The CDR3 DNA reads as TGCGCCAGCAGCCTTCGGACAGGGGAAACCGGGGAGCTGTTTTTT.

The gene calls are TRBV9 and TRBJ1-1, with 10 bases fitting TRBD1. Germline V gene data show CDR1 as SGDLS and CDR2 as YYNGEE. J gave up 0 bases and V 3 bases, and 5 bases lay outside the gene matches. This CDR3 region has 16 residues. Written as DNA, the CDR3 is TGTGCCAGCAGCGCCGGGACAGGGGTTATGAACACTGAAGCTTTCTTT. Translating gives CASSAGTGVMNTEAFF.

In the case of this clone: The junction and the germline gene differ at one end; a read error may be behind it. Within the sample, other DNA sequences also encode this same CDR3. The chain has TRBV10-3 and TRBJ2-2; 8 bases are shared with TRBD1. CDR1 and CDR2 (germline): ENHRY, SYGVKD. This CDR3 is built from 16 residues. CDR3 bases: TGTGCCATCAGTGAGGACAGGGGCCGAAACACTGGGGAGCTGTTTTTT. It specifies CAISEDRGRNTGELFF.

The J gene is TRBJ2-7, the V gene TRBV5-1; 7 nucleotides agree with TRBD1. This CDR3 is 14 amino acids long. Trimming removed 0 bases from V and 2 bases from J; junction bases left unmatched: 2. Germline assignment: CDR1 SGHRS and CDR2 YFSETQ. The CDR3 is CASSLETGTYEQYF. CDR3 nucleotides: TGCGCCAGCAGCTTGGAGACAGGGACCTACGAGCAGTACTTC.

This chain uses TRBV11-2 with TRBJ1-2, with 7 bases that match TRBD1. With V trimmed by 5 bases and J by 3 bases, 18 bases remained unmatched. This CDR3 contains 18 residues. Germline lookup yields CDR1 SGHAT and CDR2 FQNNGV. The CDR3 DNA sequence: TGTGCCAGCAGCGGCGCATCAGAGACAGGGCAACGTGACTATGGCTACACCTTC. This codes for CASSGASETGQRDYGYTF.

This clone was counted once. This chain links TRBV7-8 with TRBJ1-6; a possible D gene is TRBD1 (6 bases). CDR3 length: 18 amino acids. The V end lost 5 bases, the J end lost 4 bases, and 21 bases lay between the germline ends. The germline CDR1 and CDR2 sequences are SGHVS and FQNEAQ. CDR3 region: CASSPVRDKGLYNSPLHF. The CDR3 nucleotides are TGTGCCAGCAGCCCCGTCCGGGACAAAGGGCTTTATAATTCACCCCTCCACTTT. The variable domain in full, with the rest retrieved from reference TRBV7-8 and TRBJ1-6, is GAGVSQSPRYKVAKRGQDVALRCDPISGHVSLFWYQQALGQGPEFLTYFQNEAQLDKSGLPSDRFFAERPEGSVSTLKIQRTQQEDSAVYLCASSPVRDKGLYNSPLHFGNGTRLTVT.

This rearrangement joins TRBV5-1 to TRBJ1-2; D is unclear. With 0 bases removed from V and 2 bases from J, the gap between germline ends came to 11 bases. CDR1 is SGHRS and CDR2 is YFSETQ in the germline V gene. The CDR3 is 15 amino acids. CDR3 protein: CASSLGGASNYGYTF. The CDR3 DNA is TGCGCCAGCAGCTTGGGGGGAGCTTCAAACTATGGCTACACCTTC.

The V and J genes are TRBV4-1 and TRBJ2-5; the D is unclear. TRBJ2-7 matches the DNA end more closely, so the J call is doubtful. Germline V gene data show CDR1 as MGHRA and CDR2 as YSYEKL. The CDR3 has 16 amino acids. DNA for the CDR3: TGCGCCAGCAGCCAAGAGGTCGACCCCCGTGGCTACGAGCAGTACTTC. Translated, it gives CASSQEVDPRGYEQYF.

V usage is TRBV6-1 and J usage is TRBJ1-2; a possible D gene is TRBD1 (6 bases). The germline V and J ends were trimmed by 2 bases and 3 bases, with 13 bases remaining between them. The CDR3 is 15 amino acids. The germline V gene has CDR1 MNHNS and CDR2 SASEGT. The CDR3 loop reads CASSESPGDYYGYTF. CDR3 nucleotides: TGTGCCAGCAGTGAAAGTCCAGGGGACTACTATGGCTACACCTTC.

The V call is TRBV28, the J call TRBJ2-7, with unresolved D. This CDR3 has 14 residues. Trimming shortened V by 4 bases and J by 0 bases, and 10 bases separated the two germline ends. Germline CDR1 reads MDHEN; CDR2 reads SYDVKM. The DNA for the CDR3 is TGTGCCAGCAGTTCCAGAAAGAGCTCCTACGAGCAGTACTTC. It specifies CASSSRKSSYEQYF.

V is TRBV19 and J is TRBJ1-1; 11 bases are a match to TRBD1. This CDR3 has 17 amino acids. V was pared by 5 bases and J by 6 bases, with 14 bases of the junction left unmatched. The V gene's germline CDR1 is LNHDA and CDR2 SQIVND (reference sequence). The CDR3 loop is CASSPTQDRGRRAEAFF. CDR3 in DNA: TGTGCCAGTAGTCCCACGCAGGACAGGGGGCGCCGGGCTGAAGCTTTCTTT.

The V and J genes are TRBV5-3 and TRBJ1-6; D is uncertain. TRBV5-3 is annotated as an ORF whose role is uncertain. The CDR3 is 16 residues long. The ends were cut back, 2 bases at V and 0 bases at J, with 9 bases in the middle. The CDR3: CARSFSGSSYNSPLHF. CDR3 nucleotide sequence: TGTGCCAGAAGCTTCTCCGGGAGCTCCTATAATTCACCCCTCCACTTT.

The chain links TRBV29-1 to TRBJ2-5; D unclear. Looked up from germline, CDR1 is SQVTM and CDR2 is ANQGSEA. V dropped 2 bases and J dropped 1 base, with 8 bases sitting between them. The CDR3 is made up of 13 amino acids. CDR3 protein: CSVEIAIQETQYF. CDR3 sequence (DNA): TGCAGCGTTGAAATCGCCATCCAAGAGACCCAGTACTTC.

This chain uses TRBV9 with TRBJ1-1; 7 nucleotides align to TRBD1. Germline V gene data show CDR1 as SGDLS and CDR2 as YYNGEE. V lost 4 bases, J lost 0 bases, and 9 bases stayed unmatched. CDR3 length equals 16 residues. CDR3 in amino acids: CASSPSTGYMNTEAFF. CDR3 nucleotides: TGTGCCAGCAGCCCCTCGACAGGGTATATGAACACTGAAGCTTTCTTT.

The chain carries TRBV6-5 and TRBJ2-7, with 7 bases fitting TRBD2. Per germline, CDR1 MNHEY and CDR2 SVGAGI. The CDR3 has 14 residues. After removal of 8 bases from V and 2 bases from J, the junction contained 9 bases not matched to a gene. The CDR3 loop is CASGGGLHPYEQYF. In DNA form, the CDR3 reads TGTGCCAGCGGGGGGGGACTGCACCCCTACGAGCAGTACTTC.

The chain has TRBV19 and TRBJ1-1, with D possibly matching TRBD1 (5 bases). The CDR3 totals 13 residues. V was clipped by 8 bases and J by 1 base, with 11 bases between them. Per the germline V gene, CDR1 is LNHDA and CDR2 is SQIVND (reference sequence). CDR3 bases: TGTGCCAGTCGTTGGGGGGGGAACACTGAAGCTTTCTTT. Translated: CASRWGGNTEAFF.

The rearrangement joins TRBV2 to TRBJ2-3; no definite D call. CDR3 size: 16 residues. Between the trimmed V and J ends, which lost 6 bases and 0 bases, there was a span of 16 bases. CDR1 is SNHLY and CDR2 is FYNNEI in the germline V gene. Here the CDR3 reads CASRSGGSSSTDTQYF. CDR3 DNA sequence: TGTGCCAGCAGGTCTGGTGGCTCAAGTAGCACAGATACGCAGTATTTT.

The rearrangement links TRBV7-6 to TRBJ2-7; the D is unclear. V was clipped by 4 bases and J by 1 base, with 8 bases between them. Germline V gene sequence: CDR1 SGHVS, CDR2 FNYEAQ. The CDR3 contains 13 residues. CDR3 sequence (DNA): TGTGCCAGCAGCTCAGGATTTTCCTACGAGCAGTACTTC. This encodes CASSSGFSYEQYF.

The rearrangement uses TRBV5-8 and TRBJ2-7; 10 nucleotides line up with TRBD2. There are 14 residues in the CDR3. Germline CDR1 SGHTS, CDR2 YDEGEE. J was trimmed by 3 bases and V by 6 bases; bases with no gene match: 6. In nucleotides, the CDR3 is TGTGCCAGCAACACAGGACTAGCGGTCTACGAGCAGTACTTC. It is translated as CASNTGLAVYEQYF.

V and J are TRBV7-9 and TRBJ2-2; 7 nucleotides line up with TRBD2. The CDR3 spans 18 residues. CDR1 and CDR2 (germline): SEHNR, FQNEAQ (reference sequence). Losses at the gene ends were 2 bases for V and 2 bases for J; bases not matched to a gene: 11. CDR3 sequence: CASSLYPSGLPNTGELFF. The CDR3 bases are TGTGCCAGCAGCTTATACCCCTCGGGACTACCTAACACCGGGGAGCTGTTTTTT.

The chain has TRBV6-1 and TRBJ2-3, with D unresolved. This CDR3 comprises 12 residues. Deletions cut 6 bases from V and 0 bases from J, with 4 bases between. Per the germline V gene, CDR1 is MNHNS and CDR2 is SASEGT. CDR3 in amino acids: CASRPSTDTQYF. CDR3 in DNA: TGTGCCAGCAGGCCCAGCACAGATACGCAGTATTTT.

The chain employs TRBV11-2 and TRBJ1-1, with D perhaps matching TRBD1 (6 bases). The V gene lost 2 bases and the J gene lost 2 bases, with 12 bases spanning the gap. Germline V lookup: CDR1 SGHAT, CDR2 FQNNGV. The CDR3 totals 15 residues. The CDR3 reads CASSLTGKGNTEAFF. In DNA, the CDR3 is TGTGCCAGCAGCTTAACAGGGAAGGGAAACACTGAAGCTTTCTTT.

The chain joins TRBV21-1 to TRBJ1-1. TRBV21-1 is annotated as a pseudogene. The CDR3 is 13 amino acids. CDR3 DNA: TGTGCCAGCAGTATGGGGGGGAACACTGAAGCTTTCTTT. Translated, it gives CASSMGGNTEAFF.